This T cell receptor (beta chain) appears in the sequencing data of a study of shared clonotypes between healthy human individuals. The data were produced by immunoSEQ multiplex PCR, yet TCRdb's version contains in-frame clones alone and is incomplete. The data show around 2,000,000 clones, 85% to 95% seen once. Notes on the study in general: Rarefaction exposed incomplete sorted-subset sequencing despite large depth. Relative to memory subsets, naive subsets generally showed larger estimated richness.

As concerns this clone: No antigen is known for it.

The sample taken for sequencing was naive CD4+ T cells sorted from blood. Stated subset: CD45RA+ positively selected. This sequence originates from a man aged 18 to 30 in good health.

In DNA form, the CDR3 reads TGTGCCAGCAGCCAGGAACAGGGGGCTGCGTCACCCCTCCACTTT. Translating it yields CASSQEQGAASPLHF. The V call is TRBV5-4, the J call TRBJ1-6, with TRBD1 matching over 9 bases. The CDR3 consists of 15 residues. The J segment lost 10 bases and the V segment lost 4 bases, leaving 9 bases of the junction unmatched. Germline CDR1 reads SGHNT; CDR2 reads YYREEE (reference sequence). Using reference TRBV5-4 and TRBJ1-6 for the parts outside the CDR3, the full variable domain is ETGVTQSPTHLIKTRGQQVTLRCSSQSGHNTVSWYQQALGQGPQFIFQYYREEENGRGNFPPRFSGLQFPNYSSELNVNALELDDSALYLCASSQEQGAASPLHFGNGTRLTVT.